The sequence of this T cell receptor (beta chain) was determined in a study of blood T cell repertoires in COVID-19. Study as a whole: Material from acute and convalescent COVID-19 was sourced from the United States, Italy and Spain. PBMCs, B-cell-depleted T cells, or T cells provided the cDNA or gDNA that made up the material.

Original methodology: Estimation of nucleated cell counts was performed using reference gene primer amplification. Sequencing used immunoSEQ multiplex PCR; TCRdb keeps in-frame clones, though not all of them. V and J calls and clone size follow that table, whereas D and trimming were derived from the DNA. The table lists about 120,000 clones, 83% of them singletons. CDR1 is MRHNA, CDR2 SNTAGT, per germline. Germline trimming cut 0 bases from V and 1 base from J; bases unmatched to any gene: 12. The CDR3 is made up of 19 amino acids. The TCR originated in a man younger than 40 with acute or convalescent COVID-19. The gene calls are TRBV6-4 and TRBJ2-7; TRBD2 matches 10 bases. Material for sequencing was peripheral blood. CDR3 DNA: TGTGCCAGCAGTGACTCTTGGACTAGCGGCTATAGTTTTTCCTACGAGCAGTACGTC. It codes for CASSDSWTSGYSFSYEQYV.